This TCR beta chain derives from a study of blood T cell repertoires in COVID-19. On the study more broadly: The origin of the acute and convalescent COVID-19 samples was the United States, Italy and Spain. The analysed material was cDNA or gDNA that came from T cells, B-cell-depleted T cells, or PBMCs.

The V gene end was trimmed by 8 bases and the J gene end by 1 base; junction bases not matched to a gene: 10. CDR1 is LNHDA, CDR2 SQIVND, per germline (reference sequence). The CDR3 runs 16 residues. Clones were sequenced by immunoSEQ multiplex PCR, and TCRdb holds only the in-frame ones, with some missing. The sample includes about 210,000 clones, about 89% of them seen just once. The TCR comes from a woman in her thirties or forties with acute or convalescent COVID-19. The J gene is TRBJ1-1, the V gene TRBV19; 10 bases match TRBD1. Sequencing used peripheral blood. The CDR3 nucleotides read TGTGCCAGTTCGAGGGAGACAGGGGGCCAGAACACTGAAGCTTTCTTT. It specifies CASSRETGGQNTEAFF.